A single sample is the source of the 25 T cell receptor delta chains below, sequenced in a study of gamma-delta T cells after stem cell transplantation. TCRdb reanalyzed the RT-PCR reads using CATT. The top ten clones hold 30% to 40% of a sample with approximately 1,300 delta-chain clones, about 26% of them seen once. Material: gamma-delta T cells. These receptors originate from a human donor. It is not recorded whose cells these are; they may come from a transplant donor.

A word on this clone: It may be a read error: a sequence one base away is much more abundant. This specimen includes other DNA sequences encoding the same CDR3. The chain links TRDV2 to TRDJ1, with D tentatively TRDD3 (6 bases). CDR1 and CDR2 from the germline V gene are GEAIGNYY and EKD. The CDR3 extends over 15 amino acids. Trimming took off 3 bases at V and 0 bases at J, with 13 bases between the two ends. CDR3 amino acids: CACDRLGVYTDKLIF. CDR3 coding DNA: TGTGCCTGTGACCGACTGGGAGTATACACCGATAAACTCATCTTT.

Remarks on this clone: A much larger clone lies one base from this, so it may be a read error. In the same sample, other DNA sequences code for this CDR3. This sequence joins TRDV3 and TRDJ2; the D is unclear. The V end was cut by 4 bases, the J end by 0 bases, with 9 bases between. Looked up from germline, CDR1 is TVYSNPD and CDR2 is GDNSRS (reference sequence). There are 13 residues in the CDR3. The CDR3 DNA reads as TGTGCCTCCCACTCAGCTTTGACAGCACAACTCTTCTTT. Its translation: CASHSALTAQLFF.

This chain connects TRDV1 to TRDJ1, with TRDD3 identical over 10 bases. CDR1 and CDR2 from the germline V gene are TSWWSYY and QGS. V gave up 0 bases and J gave up 11 bases; unmatched junction bases: 15. The CDR3 consists of 17 residues. The DNA for the CDR3 is TGTGCTCTTGGGGAACTGCATCCCCGTACTGGGGGATGGTACCTCATCTTT. Amino acids: CALGELHPRTGGWYLIF.

In this sample, this clone turned up a few times. This rearrangement joins TRDV1 to TRDJ1; 12 bases line up with TRDD3. CDR1 is TSWWSYY, CDR2 QGS, per germline. V trimming: 5 bases; J trimming: 3 bases; junction bases outside the gene matches: 25. The CDR3 sequence is 22 residues long. CDR3 sequence: CALGPVPFPLLGDTIFPDKLIF. The CDR3 region has the DNA TGTGCTCTTGGGCCTGTCCCCTTCCCCTTACTGGGGGATACTATCTTCCCCGATAAACTCATCTTT.

This clone turned up a few times. A single base separates this from a much larger clone, so it may be a read error. V gene TRDV2 combines with J gene TRDJ3, with 9 nucleotides matching TRDD3. The CDR3 totals 21 residues. The germline V gene encodes CDR1 GEAIGNYY and CDR2 EKD. J was trimmed by 0 bases and V by 0 bases; bases with no gene match: 11. The CDR3 DNA follows: TGTGCCTGTGACACCATGGAACTGGGGGAAAGAGCCTCCTGGGACACCCGACAGATGTTTTTC. Translating it yields CACDTMELGERASWDTRQMFF.

This clone was seen a handful of times. A far bigger clonotype differs at one base, so this is likely a read error. J is TRDJ3 and V is TRDV2; 8 bases line up with TRDD3. The CDR3 is 22 residues long. Germline-derived CDR1 and CDR2 are GEAIGNYY and EKD. The CDR3 is CACGTVNGGSSLRSWDTRQMFF. In DNA, the CDR3 is TGTGCCTGTGGCACCGTTAATGGGGGATCAAGTTTACGCTCCTGGGACACCCGACAGATGTTTTTC.

This clone is classed as large. In the same sample, other DNA sequences code for this CDR3. The J gene is TRDJ1, the V gene TRDV1, with TRDD3 matching 11 bases. In germline, CDR1 is TSWWSYY, CDR2 QGS. The ends lost 0 bases at V and 0 bases at J; junction bases unmatched: 15. The CDR3 contains 21 residues. In nucleotides, the CDR3 is TGTGCTCTTGGGGAACTGTCGGGTTTTTACTGGGGGATAGGGTACACCGATAAACTCATCTTT. This gives the protein CALGELSGFYWGIGYTDKLIF.

By frequency in the sample, this clone is medium-sized. The chain employs TRDV2 and TRDJ1, with D uncertain. The CDR3 length is 15 residues. V dropped 0 bases and J dropped 0 bases, with 10 bases sitting between them. Germline loops: CDR1 GEAIGNYY, CDR2 EKD. CDR3 bases: TGTGCCTGTGACACCGTGGATGCGTACACCGATAAACTCATCTTT. Translating gives CACDTVDAYTDKLIF.

Notes on this clone: Only one base separates this from a far larger clonotype, so it likely reflects a read error. Other DNA sequences of this sample code for an identical CDR3. The chain recombines TRDV3 with TRDJ1; D is undetermined. V was clipped by 5 bases and J by 1 base, with 23 bases between them. Germline values: CDR1 TVYSNPD, CDR2 GDNSRS (reference sequence). The length of the CDR3 is 16 residues. Written as DNA, the CDR3 is TGTGCCCTCGCAACGTACGGATCAGGATTCACCGATAAACTCATCTTT. This codes for CALATYGSGFTDKLIF.

Worth noting for this clone: The likely explanation is a read error, given a far larger clone one base away. Other DNA sequences in this specimen translate into the identical CDR3. The genes are TRDV1 and TRDJ1, with 9 nucleotides matching TRDD3. The CDR3 runs to 21 residues. Trimming at V came to 0 bases and at J to 0 bases, leaving 17 bases not matched to a gene. Germline lookup yields CDR1 TSWWSYY and CDR2 QGS. The CDR3, as DNA: TGTGCTCTTGGGGAACTGTCGGGTTTTTATTGGGGGATAGGGTACACCGATAAACTCATCTTT. Translating it yields CALGELSGFYWGIGYTDKLIF.

By sample fraction, this clone is large. The V and J genes are TRAV29/DV5 and TRDJ1; D may be TRDD2 or TRDD3 (6 bases each). The V end was cut by 0 bases, the J end by 0 bases, with 30 bases between. The CDR3 extends over 21 amino acids. CDR1 is NSMFDY and CDR2 is ISSIKDK in the germline V gene. This chain's CDR3 is CAASANFPIPYTGRHTDKLIF. CDR3 DNA: TGTGCAGCAAGCGCGAATTTTCCTATACCTTATACTGGGAGGCACACCGATAAACTCATCTTT.

Concerning this clone: One base away lies a much larger clone, so this may be a sequencing read error. The chain carries TRDV3 and TRDJ2; D is unclear. This CDR3 contains 13 residues. The V gene's germline CDR1 is TVYSNPD and CDR2 GDNSRS (reference sequence). Here the CDR3 DNA reads TGTGCCTCTCACTCAGCTTTGGCAGCACAACTCTTCTTT. Translated, it gives CASHSALAAQLFF.

A word on this clone: This may stem from a read error, because a much larger clone lies one nucleotide away. The V gene is TRDV1, the J gene TRDJ1; 13 bases fit TRDD3. The trim removed 2 bases at V and 3 bases at J, leaving 30 bases unmatched. The CDR3 covers 25 residues. Germline V CDR1 and CDR2: TSWWSYY, QGS. For the CDR3, the DNA is TGTGCTCTTGGGGAAGCCCCCTCCTTCCTACCCATACTGGGGGATACGCTCTGCGTCGCCGATAAACTCATCTTT. Translation: CALGEAPSFLPILGDTLCVADKLIF.

This clone is labeled as large. Other nucleotide sequences from this sample produce the same CDR3. This chain joins TRDV2 and TRDJ1; 9 nucleotides match TRDD3. Unmatched junction bases numbered 14, after V lost 1 base and J lost 0 bases. Germline-derived CDR1 and CDR2 are GEAIGNYY and EKD. The CDR3 covers 19 residues. This CDR3 is CACDTVGTGGPPYTDKLIF. CDR3 nucleotide sequence: TGTGCCTGTGACACAGTAGGAACTGGGGGACCGCCGTACACCGATAAACTCATCTTT.

Of note for this clone: A read error is likely here: a far larger clone is one base away. The rearrangement uses TRDV2 and TRDJ1; the match to TRDD3 covers 9 bases. The V segment lost 3 bases and the J segment 1 base; nucleotides outside the gene matches: 17. The CDR3 totals 19 residues. Germline V lookup: CDR1 GEAIGNYY, CDR2 EKD. CDR3 nucleotides: TGTGCCTGTGACTCTATACAATCCTGGCTGGGGGATGGCACCGATAAACTCATCTTT. Translated: CACDSIQSWLGDGTDKLIF.

Notes on this clone: A read error likely explains this, since a far larger clone differs by one base. This specimen includes other DNA sequences encoding the same CDR3. V is TRDV2 and J is TRDJ1; D call uncertain. V was clipped by 0 bases and J by 0 bases, with 19 bases between them. The CDR3 spans 18 residues. CDR1 and CDR2 (germline): GEAIGNYY, EKD. The chain's CDR3 is CACDTLLTPNSYTDKLIF. In DNA form, the CDR3 reads TGTGCCTGTGACACCCTACTGACACCGAATTCATACACCGATAAACTCATCTTT.

This clone was recorded a few times. The chain couples TRDV1 to TRDJ1; TRDD3 matches 9 bases. CDR1 TSWWSYY and CDR2 QGS come from the germline V gene. The junction had 21 bases not matched to a gene; V was cut back by 4 bases and J by 0 bases. The CDR3 extends over 21 amino acids. This CDR3 is CALGVGLPGGIPPPYTDKLIF. The CDR3 nucleotides read TGTGCTCTTGGGGTCGGCCTTCCTGGGGGGATACCGCCTCCGTACACCGATAAACTCATCTTT.

This clone is judged medium-sized. This clone may be a read error of a much larger clone one base away. The V gene is TRDV2, the J gene TRDJ1; D unresolved. The germline gives CDR1 GEAIGNYY, CDR2 EKD. The CDR3 is 18 amino acids. The V end lost 3 bases, the J end lost 1 base, and 23 bases lay between the germline ends. CDR3 DNA: TGTGCCTGTGACCCCGTTTCCGGCCCCGGGGTTGTCACCGATAAACTCATCTTT. This translates into CACDPVSGPGVVTDKLIF.

In its sample, this clone is medium-sized. The chain links TRDV3 to TRDJ1; D might be TRDD2 (6 bases). Germline values: CDR1 TVYSNPD, CDR2 GDNSRS (reference sequence). Between the trimmed V and J ends, which lost 4 bases and 0 bases, there was a span of 24 bases. The CDR3 contains 17 residues. The CDR3, as DNA: TGTGCCTGGCGCGGGGCTCCTCATCCTACGTACACCGATAAACTCATCTTT. Its protein product is CAWRGAPHPTYTDKLIF.

This clone qualifies as medium-sized. The chain recombines TRDV2 with TRDJ1; TRDD3 matches at 8 bases. CDR1 and CDR2 (germline): GEAIGNYY, EKD. This CDR3 is 17 amino acids long. V was clipped by 1 base and J by 0 bases; unmatched bases: 9. In DNA, the CDR3 is TGTGCCTGTGACACGCTACTGGGGGCCTCGTACACCGATAAACTCATCTTT. It translates to CACDTLLGASYTDKLIF.

The genes are TRDV1 and TRDJ1; 10 nucleotides line up with TRDD3. Germline assignment: CDR1 TSWWSYY and CDR2 QGS. The CDR3 covers 18 residues. V trimming: 5 bases; J trimming: 0 bases; junction bases outside the gene matches: 12. The CDR3 DNA sequence: TGTGCTCTTGGGTTTCCGCGGGGGGATACGCTTTACACCGATAAACTCATCTTT. Translating it yields CALGFPRGDTLYTDKLIF.

Worth noting for this clone: A read error likely explains why the TCRdb protein, taken from a much larger clone, differs from this DNA's translation at residue 10; the protein shown is translated from the DNA. The CDR3 DNA reads as TGTGCCCTCGCAACGTATGGATCAGGATCCACCGATAAACTCATCTTT. This encodes CALATYGSGSTDKLIF. The chain joins TRDV3 to TRDJ1; D is uncertain. The CDR3 extends over 16 amino acids. V shed 5 bases and J shed 1 base, with 23 bases lying between them. Germline lookup yields CDR1 TVYSNPD and CDR2 GDNSRS (reference sequence).

Comment on this clone: The TCRdb record carries a much larger clone's protein, which differs from this DNA's translation at residue 4; a read error is the likely cause, and the protein listed here is the DNA translation. The chain is built from TRDV2 and TRDJ1; D might be TRDD3 (6 bases). V lost 5 bases, J lost 7 bases, and 22 bases lay in between. Germline V CDR1 and CDR2: GEAIGNYY, EKD. The CDR3 loop spans 15 amino acids. This CDR3 reads CACGAVGIPTPKLIF. Written as DNA, the CDR3 is TGTGCCTGTGGAGCCGTGGGGATCCCAACGCCTAAACTCATCTTT.

Notes on this clone: TCRdb shows a much larger clone's protein in place of this DNA's translation, and the two differ at residue 11, likely through a read error; the protein shown is translated from the DNA. V and J are TRDV2 and TRDJ3; D ambiguous. The CDR3 spans 18 residues. Per germline, CDR1 GEAIGNYY and CDR2 EKD. CDR3 amino acids: CACDQVTLGSRDTRQMFF. The CDR3 coding sequence is TGTGCCTGTGACCAAGTTACCTTGGGCTCCCGGGACACCCGACAGATGTTTTTC.

The rearrangement joins TRDV1 to TRDJ1, with D perhaps matching TRDD3 (6 bases). V was clipped by 0 bases and J by 0 bases, with 23 bases between them. Per the germline V gene, CDR1 is TSWWSYY and CDR2 is QGS. The CDR3 totals 20 residues. The chain's CDR3 is CALGELSRGFWGQYTDKLIF. DNA of the CDR3: TGTGCTCTTGGGGAACTCTCCCGCGGCTTTTGGGGGCAGTACACCGATAAACTCATCTTT.